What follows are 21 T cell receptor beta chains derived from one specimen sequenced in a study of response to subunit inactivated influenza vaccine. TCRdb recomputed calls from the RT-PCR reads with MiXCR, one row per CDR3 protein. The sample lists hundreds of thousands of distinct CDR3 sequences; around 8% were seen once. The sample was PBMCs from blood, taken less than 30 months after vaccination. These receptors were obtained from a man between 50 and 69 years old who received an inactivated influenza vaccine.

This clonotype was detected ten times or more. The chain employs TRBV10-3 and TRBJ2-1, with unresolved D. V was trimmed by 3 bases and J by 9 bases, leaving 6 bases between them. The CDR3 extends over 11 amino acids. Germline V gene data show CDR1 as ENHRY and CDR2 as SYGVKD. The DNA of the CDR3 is TGTGCCATCAGTGAAGGTGGTGAGCAGTTCTTC. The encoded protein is CAISEGGEQFF.

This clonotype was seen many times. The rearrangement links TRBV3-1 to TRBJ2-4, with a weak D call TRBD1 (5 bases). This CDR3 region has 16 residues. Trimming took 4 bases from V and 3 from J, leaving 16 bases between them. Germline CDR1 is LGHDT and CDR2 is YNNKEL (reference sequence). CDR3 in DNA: TGTGCCAGCAGCCTTGGGGCCTCAGTTCACAAAAACATTCAGTACTTC. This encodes CASSLGASVHKNIQYF.

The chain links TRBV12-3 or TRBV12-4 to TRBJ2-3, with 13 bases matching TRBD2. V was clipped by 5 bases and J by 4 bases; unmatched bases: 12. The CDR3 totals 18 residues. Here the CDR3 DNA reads TGTGCCAGCAGTCGCCGAACTAGCGGGAGGGCCGAGGCAGATACGCAGTATTTT. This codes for CASSRRTSGRAEADTQYF.

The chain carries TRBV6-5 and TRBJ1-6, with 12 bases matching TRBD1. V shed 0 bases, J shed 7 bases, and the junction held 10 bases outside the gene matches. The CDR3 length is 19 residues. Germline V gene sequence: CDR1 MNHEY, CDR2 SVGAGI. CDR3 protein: CASSYSRWGQGAGNSPLHF. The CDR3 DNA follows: TGTGCCAGCAGTTACTCCCGTTGGGGACAGGGGGCTGGAAATTCACCCCTCCACTTT.

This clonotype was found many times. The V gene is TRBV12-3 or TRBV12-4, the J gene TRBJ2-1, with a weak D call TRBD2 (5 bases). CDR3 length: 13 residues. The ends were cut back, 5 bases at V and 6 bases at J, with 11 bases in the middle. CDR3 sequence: CASSRTTSNEQFF. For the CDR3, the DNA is TGTGCCAGCAGTCGAACTACTAGCAATGAGCAGTTCTTC.

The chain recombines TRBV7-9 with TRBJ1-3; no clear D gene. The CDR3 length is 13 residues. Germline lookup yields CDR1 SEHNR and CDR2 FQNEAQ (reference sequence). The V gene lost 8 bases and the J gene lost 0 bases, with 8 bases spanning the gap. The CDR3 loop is CASRDGSGNTIYF. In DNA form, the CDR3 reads TGTGCCAGCCGAGACGGCTCTGGAAACACCATATATTTT.

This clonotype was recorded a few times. CDR3 coding DNA: TGTGCCAGCAGCTTAGTGCTGGCAGGGGTTGAGCAGTTCTTC. Translating gives CASSLVLAGVEQFF. The rearrangement uses TRBV7-9 and TRBJ2-1; a weak D match, TRBD1 (6 bases). The CDR3 contains 14 residues. Germline V gives CDR1 SEHNR, CDR2 FQNEAQ (reference sequence). V lost 1 base and J lost 9, with 13 bases in between.

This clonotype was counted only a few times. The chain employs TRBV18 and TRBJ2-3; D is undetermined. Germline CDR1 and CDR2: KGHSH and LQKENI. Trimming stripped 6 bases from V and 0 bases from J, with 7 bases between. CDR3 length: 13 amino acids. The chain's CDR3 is CASSDPSTDTQYF. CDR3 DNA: TGTGCCAGCTCCGACCCTAGCACAGATACGCAGTATTTT.

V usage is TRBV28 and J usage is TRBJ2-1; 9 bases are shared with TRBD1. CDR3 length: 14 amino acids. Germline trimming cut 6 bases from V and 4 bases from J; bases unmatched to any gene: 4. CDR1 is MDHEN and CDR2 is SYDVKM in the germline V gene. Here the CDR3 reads CASSRDRAYNEQFF. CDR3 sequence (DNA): TGTGCCAGCAGCCGGGACAGGGCATACAATGAGCAGTTCTTC.

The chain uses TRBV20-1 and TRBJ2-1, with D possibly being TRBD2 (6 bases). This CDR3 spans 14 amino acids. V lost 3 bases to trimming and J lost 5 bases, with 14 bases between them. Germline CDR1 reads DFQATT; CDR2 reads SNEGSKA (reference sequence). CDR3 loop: CSASLGGPHNEQFF. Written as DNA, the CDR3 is TGCAGTGCTAGCCTCGGAGGGCCCCACAATGAGCAGTTCTTC.

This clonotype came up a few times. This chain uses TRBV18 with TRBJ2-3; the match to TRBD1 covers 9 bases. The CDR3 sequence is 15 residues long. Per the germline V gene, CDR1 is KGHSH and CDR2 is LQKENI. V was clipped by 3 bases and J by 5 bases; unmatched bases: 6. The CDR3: CASSPRTGVGDTQYF. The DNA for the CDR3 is TGTGCCAGCTCACCCCGGACAGGGGTCGGAGATACGCAGTATTTT.

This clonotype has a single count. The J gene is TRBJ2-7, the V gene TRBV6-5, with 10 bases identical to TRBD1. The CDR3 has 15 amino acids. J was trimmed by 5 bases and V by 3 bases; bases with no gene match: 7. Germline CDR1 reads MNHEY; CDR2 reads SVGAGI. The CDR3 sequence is CASSYWGQGMHEQYF. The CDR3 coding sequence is TGTGCCAGCAGTTATTGGGGACAGGGGATGCACGAGCAGTACTTC.

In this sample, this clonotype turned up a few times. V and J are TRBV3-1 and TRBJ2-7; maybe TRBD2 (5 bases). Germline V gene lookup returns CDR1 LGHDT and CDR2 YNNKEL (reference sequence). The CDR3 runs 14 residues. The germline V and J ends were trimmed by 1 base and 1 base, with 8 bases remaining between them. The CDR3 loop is CASSQAGMSYEQYF. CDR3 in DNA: TGTGCCAGCAGCCAAGCGGGAATGTCCTACGAGCAGTACTTC.

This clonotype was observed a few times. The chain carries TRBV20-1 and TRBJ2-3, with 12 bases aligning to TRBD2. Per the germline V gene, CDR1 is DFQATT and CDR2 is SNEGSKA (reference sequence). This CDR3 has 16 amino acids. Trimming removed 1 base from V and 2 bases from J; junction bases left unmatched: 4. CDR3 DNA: TGCAGTGCTAGAGTCGGACTAGCGGGGACCACAGATACGCAGTATTTT. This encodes CSARVGLAGTTDTQYF.

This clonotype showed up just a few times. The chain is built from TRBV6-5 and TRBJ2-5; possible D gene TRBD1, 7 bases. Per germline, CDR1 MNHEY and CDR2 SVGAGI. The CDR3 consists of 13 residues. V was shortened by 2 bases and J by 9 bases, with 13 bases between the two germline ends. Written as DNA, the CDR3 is TGTGCCAGCAGTTACGCGGGACAGAGCCCCCAGTACTTC. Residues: CASSYAGQSPQYF.

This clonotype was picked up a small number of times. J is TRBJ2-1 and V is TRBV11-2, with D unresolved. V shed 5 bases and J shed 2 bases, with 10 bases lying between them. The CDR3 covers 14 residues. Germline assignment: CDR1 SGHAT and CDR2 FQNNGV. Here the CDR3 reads CASSQQGAYNEQFF. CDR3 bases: TGTGCCAGCAGCCAGCAAGGAGCCTACAATGAGCAGTTCTTC. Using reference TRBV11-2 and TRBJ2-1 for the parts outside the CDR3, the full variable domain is EAGVAQSPRYKIIEKRQSVAFWCNPISGHATLYWYQQILGQGPKLLIQFQNNGVVDDSQLPKDRFSAERLKGVDSTLKIQPAKLEDSAVYLCASSQQGAYNEQFFGPGTRLTVL.

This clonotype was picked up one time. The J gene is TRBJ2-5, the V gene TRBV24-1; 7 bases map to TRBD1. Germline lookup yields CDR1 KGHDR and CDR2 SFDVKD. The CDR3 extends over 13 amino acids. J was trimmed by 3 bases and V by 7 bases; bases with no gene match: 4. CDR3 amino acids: CATSPGTEETQYF. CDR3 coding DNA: TGTGCCACCAGCCCGGGGACAGAAGAGACCCAGTACTTC.

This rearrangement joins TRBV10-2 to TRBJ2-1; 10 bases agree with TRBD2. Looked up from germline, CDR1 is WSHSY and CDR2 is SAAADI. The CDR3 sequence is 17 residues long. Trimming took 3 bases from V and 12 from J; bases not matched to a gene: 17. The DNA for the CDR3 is TGCGCCAGCAGTGAAAGGGGATCGAGGACTAGCGGATTACGGCAGTTCTTC. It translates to CASSERGSRTSGLRQFF.

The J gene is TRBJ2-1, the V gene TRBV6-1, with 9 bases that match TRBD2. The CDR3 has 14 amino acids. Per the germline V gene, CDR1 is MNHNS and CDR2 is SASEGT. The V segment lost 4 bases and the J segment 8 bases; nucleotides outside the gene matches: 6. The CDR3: CASSVSGSVYEQFF. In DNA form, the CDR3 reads TGTGCCAGCAGTGTTAGCGGGAGTGTCTATGAGCAGTTCTTC.

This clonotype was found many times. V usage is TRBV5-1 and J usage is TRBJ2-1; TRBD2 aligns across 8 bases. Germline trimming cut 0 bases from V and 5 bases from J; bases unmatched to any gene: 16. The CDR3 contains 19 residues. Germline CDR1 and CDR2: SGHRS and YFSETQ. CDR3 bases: TGCGCCAGCAGCTTGGGGAGAAGCGGGGGAAGTCCCTATCACAATGAGCAGTTCTTC. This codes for CASSLGRSGGSPYHNEQFF.

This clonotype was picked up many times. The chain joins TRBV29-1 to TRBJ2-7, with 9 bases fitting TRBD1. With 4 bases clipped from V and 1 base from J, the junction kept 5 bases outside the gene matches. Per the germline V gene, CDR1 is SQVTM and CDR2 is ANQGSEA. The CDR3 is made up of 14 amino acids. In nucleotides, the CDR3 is TGCAGCGTTGGAACCGGGACAGGGTCCTACGAGCAGTACTTC. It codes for CSVGTGTGSYEQYF.